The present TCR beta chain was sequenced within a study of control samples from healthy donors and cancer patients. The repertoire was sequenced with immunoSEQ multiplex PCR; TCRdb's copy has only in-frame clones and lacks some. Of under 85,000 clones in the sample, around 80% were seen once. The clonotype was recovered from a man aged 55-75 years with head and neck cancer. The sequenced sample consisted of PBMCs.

In DNA form, the CDR3 reads TGTGCCAGAGGCTCGGGGGTCCGCAATCAGCCCCAGCATTTT. Translating it yields CARGSGVRNQPQHF. This chain connects TRBV25-1 to TRBJ1-5, with D tentatively TRBD1 (5 bases). CDR1 is MGHDK and CDR2 is SYGVNS in the germline V gene. The CDR3 is 14 amino acids. V was trimmed by 9 bases and J by 2 bases, leaving 14 bases between them. The complete variable domain, with remaining parts taken from reference TRBV25-1 and TRBJ1-5, reads EADIYQTPRYLVIGTGKKITLECSQTMGHDKMYWYQQDPGMELHLIHYSYGVNSTEKGDLSSESTVSRIRTEHFPLTLESARPSHTSQYLCARGSGVRNQPQHFGDGTRLSIL.